This T cell receptor (beta chain) was retrieved from a study of T cell responses to AZD1222 COVID-19 vaccine. The V end was cut by 6 bases, the J end by 2 bases, with 10 bases between. Germline values: CDR1 MRHNA, CDR2 SNTAGT. There are 14 residues in the CDR3. Study results and limitations: Donors in the cohort were predominantly white British and more often female, and clonal diversity was possibly underestimated. Nearly half of the spike-specific TCRs reportedly recognize variant regions that carry no mutations.

On this clone: The antigen remains unidentified.

The protocol was immunoSEQ multiplex PCR, while the TCRdb copy is restricted to in-frame clones and leaves out a portion. The sample comprises about 120,000 clones, around 88% of which are singletons, and about a tenth rests with the top ten. The chain is built from TRBV6-4 and TRBJ2-2, with D hard to call. The sample consisted of peripheral blood, taken on day 0 of AZD1222 vaccination. The clonotype comes from an adult in good health. The CDR3 DNA follows: TGTGCCAGCAGGCCCCTTTACAACACCGGGGAGCTGTTTTTT. Its protein is CASRPLYNTGELFF.